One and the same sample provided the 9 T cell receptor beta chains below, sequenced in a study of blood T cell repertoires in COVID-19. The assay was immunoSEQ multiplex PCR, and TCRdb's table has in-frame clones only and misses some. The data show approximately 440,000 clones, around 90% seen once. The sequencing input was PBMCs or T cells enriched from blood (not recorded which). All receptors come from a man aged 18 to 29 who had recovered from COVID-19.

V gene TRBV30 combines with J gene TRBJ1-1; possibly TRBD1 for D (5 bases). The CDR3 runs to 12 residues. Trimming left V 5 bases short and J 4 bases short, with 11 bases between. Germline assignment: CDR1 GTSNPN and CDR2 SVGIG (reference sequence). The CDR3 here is CAWLAGGTEAFF. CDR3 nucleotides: TGTGCCTGGTTGGCCGGGGGCACTGAAGCTTTCTTT.

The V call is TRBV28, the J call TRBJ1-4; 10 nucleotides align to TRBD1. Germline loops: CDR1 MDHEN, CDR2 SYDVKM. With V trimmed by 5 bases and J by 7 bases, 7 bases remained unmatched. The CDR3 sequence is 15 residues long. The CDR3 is CASSIDRGLVEKLFF. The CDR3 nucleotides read TGTGCCAGCAGTATCGACAGGGGGCTGGTTGAAAAACTGTTTTTT.

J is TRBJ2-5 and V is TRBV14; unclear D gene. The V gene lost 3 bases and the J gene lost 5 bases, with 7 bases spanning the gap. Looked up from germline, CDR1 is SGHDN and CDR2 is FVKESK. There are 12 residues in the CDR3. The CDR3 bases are TGTGCCAGCAGCCACACCCGGGAGACCCAGTACTTC. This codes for CASSHTRETQYF. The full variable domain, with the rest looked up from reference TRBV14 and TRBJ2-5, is EAGVTQFPSHSVIEKGQTVTLRCDPISGHDNLYWYRRVMGKEIKFLLHFVKESKQDESGMPNNRFLAERTGGTYSTLKVQPAELEDSGVYFCASSHTRETQYFGPGTRLLVL.

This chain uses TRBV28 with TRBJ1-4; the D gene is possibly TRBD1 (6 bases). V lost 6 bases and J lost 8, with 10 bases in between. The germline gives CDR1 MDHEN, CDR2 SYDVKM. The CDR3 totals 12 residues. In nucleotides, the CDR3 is TGTGCCAGCAGGACGAGGGGGGAAAAACTGTTTTTT. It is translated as CASRTRGEKLFF.

DNA of the CDR3: TGTGCCATCAGCCCAAGGACTAGCGGGATAAGTAATGAGCAGTTCTTC. Translation: CAISPRTSGISNEQFF. V usage is TRBV10-3 and J usage is TRBJ2-1; 12 nucleotides line up with TRBD2. The V segment lost 6 bases and the J segment 7 bases; nucleotides outside the gene matches: 10. Germline-derived CDR1 and CDR2 are ENHRY and SYGVKD. The CDR3 consists of 16 residues.

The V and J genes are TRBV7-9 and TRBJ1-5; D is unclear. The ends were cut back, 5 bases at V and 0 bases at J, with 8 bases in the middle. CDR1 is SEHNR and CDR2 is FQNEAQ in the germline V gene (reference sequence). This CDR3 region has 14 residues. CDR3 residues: CASSPMSSNQPQHF. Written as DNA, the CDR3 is TGTGCCAGCAGCCCGATGAGTAGCAATCAGCCCCAGCATTTT.

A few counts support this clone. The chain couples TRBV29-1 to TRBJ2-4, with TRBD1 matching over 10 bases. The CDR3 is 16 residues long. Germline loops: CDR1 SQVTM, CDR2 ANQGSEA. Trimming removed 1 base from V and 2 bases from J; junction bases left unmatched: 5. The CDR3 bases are TGCAGCGTTGAAGCTGGGGACAGGGGATCCAAAAACATTCAGTACTTC. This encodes CSVEAGDRGSKNIQYF.

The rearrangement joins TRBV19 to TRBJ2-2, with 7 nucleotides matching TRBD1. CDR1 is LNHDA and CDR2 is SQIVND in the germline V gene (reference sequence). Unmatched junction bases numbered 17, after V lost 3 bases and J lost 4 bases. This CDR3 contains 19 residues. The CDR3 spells CASSMARGWKDPGTGELFF. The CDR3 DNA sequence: TGTGCCAGTAGTATGGCCAGGGGGTGGAAAGATCCGGGCACCGGGGAGCTGTTTTTT.

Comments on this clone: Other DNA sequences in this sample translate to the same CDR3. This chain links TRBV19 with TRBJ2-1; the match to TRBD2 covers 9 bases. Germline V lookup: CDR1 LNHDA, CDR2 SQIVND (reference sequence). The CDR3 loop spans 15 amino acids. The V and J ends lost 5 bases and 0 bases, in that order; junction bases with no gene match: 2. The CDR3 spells CASSFSGSSYNEQFF. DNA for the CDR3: TGTGCCAGTAGTTTTAGCGGGAGCTCCTACAATGAGCAGTTCTTC.